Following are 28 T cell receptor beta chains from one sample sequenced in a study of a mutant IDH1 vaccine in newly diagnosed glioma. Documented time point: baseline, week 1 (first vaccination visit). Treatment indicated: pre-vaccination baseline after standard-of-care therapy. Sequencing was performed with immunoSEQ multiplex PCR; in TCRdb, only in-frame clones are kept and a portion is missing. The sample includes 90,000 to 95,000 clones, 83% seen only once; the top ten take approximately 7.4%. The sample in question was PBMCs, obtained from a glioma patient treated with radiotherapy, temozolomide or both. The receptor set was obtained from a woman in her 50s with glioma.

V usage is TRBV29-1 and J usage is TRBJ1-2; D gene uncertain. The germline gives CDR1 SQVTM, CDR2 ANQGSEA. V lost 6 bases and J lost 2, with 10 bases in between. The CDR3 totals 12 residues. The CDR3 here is CSVSDGNYGYTF. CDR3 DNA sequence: TGCAGCGTCTCCGACGGGAACTATGGCTACACCTTC.

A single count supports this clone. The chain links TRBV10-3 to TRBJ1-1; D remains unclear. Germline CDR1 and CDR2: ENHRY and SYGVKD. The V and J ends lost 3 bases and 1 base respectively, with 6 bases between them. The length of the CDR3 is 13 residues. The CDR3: CAISDGPNTEAFF. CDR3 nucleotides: TGTGCCATCAGTGATGGCCCGAACACTGAAGCTTTCTTT.

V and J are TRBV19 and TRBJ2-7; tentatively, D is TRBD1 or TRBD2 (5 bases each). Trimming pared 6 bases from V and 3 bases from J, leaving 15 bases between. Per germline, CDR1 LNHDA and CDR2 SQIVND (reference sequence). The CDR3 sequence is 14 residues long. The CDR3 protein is CASSFPGTHYEQYF. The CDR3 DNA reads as TGTGCCAGTAGCTTCCCCGGGACCCACTACGAGCAGTACTTC.

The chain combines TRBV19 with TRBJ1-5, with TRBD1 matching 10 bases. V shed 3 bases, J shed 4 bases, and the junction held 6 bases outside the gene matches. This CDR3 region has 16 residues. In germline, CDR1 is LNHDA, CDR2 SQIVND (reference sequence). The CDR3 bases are TGTGCCAGTAGTATTGTGACAGGGGGCCGAAATCAGCCCCAGCATTTT. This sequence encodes CASSIVTGGRNQPQHF.

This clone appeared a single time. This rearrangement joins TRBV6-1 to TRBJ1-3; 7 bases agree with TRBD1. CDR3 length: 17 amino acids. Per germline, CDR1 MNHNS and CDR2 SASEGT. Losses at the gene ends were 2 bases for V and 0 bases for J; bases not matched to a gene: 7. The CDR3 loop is CASSERQGLRSGNTIYF. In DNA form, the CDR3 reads TGTGCCAGCAGTGAACGACAGGGCCTTCGCTCTGGAAACACCATATATTTT.

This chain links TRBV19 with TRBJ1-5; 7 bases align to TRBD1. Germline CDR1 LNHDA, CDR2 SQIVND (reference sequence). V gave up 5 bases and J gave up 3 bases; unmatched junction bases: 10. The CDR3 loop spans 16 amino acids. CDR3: CASSYRTGAVNQPQHF. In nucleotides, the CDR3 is TGTGCCAGTAGTTACCGAACAGGGGCTGTCAATCAGCCCCAGCATTTT.

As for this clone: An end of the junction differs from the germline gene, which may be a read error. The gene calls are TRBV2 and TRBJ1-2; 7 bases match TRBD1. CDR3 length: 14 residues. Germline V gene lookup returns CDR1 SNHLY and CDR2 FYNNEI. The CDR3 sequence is CASREGTANYGYTF. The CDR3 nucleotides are TGTGCCAGCAGAGAAGGGACAGCTAACTATGGCTACACCTTC.

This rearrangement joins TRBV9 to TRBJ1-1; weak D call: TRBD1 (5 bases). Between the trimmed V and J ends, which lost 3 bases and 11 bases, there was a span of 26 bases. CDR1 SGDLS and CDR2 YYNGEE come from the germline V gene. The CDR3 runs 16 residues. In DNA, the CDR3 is TGTGCCAGCAGCGAGACCCCCGACCAGGGACTCGGAGGGGCTTTCTTT. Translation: CASSETPDQGLGGAFF.

CDR3 DNA: TGCGCCAGCAGCTTGGAATTCGGCGGGGGAGACGAGCAGTACTTC. Protein: CASSLEFGGGDEQYF. The V gene is TRBV5-1, the J gene TRBJ2-7, with 7 bases lining up with TRBD2. V lost 0 bases and J lost 5; bases outside the gene matches: 8. The V gene's germline CDR1 is SGHRS and CDR2 YFSETQ. The CDR3 extends over 15 amino acids.

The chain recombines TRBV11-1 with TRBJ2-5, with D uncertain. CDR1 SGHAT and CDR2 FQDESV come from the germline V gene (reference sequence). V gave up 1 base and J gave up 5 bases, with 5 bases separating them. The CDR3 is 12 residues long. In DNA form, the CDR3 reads TGTGCCAGCAGCTTAGAGGGCGAGACCCAGTACTTC. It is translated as CASSLEGETQYF.

DNA of the CDR3: TGTGCCAGCAGTTTACAACCCGGACAGGGGAGCAATCAGCCCCAGCATTTT. It translates to CASSLQPGQGSNQPQHF. J is TRBJ1-5 and V is TRBV27; 9 positions agree with TRBD1. Germline values: CDR1 MNHEY, CDR2 SMNVEV (reference sequence). J was trimmed by 1 base and V by 2 bases; bases with no gene match: 6. This CDR3 comprises 17 residues.

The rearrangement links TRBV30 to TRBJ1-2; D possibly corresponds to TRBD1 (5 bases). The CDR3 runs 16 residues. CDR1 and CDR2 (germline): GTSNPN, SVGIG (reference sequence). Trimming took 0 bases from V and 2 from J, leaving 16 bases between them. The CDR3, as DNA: TGTGCCTGGAGTGTTGGGACTCTCCTCAACAACTATGGCTACACCTTC. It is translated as CAWSVGTLLNNYGYTF.

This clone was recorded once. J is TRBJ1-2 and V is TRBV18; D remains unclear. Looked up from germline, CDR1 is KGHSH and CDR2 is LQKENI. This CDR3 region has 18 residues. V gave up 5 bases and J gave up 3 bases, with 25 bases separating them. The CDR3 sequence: CASSAVLPRSERHYGYTF. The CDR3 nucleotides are TGTGCCAGCTCAGCTGTATTACCCCGGTCGGAGAGGCACTATGGCTACACCTTC.

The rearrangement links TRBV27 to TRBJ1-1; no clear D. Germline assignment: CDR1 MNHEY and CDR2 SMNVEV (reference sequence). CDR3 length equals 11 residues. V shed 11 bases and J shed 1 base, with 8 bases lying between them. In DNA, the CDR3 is TGTGCCGCCTACAGGAACACTGAAGCTTTCTTT. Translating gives CAAYRNTEAFF.

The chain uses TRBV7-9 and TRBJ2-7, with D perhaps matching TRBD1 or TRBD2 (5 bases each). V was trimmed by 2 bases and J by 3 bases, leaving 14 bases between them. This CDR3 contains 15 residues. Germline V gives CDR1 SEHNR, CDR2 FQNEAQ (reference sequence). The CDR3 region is CASSLKAGSIYEQYF. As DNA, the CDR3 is TGTGCCAGCAGCTTAAAGGCAGGGAGTATCTACGAGCAGTACTTC.

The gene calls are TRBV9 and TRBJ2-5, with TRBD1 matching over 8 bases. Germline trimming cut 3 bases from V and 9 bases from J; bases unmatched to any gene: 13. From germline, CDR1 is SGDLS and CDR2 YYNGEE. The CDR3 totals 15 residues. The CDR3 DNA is TGTGCCAGCAGCGAGAGGACAGGGCGTGATCGTCCCCAGTACTTC. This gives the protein CASSERTGRDRPQYF.

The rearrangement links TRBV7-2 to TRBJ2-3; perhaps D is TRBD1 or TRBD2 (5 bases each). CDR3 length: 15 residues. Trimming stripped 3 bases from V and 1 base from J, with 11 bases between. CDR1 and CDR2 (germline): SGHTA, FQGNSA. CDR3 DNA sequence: TGTGCCAGCAGCTTCCGGGACGGGGGCACAGATACGCAGTATTTT. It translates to CASSFRDGGTDTQYF.

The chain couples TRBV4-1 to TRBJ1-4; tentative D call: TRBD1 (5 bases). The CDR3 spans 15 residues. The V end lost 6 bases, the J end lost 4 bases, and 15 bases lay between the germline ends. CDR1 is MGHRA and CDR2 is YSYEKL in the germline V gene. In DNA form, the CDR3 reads TGCGCCAGCAGAGGCAGGGAGCGGGGTAATGAAAAACTGTTTTTT. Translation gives CASRGRERGNEKLFF.

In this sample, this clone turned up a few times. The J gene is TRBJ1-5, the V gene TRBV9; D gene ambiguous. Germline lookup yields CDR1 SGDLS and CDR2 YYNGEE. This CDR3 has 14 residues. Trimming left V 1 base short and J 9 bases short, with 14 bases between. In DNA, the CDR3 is TGTGCCAGCAGCGTATCAGACGGGGAGGCGCCCCAGCATTTT. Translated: CASSVSDGEAPQHF.

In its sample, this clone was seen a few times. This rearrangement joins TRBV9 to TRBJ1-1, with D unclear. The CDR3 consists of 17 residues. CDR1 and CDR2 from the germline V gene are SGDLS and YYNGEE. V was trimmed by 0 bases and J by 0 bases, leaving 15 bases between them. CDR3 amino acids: CASSVVPVLRMNTEAFF. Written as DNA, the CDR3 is TGTGCCAGCAGCGTAGTCCCCGTCCTTCGGATGAACACTGAAGCTTTCTTT.

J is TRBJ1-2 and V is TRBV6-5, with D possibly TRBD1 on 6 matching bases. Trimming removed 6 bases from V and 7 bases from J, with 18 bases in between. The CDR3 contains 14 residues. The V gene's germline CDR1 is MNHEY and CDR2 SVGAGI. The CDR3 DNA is TGTGCCAGCAGCACCGTAACAGGGAGTCTTGGCTACACCTTC. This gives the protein CASSTVTGSLGYTF.

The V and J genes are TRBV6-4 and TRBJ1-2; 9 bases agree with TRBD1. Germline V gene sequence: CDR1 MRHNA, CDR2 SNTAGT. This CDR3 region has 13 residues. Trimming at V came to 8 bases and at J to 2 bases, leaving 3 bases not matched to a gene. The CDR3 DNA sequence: TGTGCCAGCGGGACAGGGAACAACTATGGCTACACCTTC. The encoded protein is CASGTGNNYGYTF.

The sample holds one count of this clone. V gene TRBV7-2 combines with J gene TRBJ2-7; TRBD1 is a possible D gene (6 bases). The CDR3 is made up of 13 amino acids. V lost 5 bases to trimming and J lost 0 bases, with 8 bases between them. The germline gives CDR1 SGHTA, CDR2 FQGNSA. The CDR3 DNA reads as TGTGCCAGCAGCCGGGACACCTCCTACGAGCAGTACTTC. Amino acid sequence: CASSRDTSYEQYF. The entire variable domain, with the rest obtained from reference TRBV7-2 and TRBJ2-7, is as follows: GAGVSQSPSNKVTEKGKDVELRCDPISGHTALYWYRQSLGQGLEFLIYFQGNSAPDKSGLPSDRFSAERTGGSVSTLTIQRTQQEDSAVYLCASSRDTSYEQYFGPGTRLTVT.

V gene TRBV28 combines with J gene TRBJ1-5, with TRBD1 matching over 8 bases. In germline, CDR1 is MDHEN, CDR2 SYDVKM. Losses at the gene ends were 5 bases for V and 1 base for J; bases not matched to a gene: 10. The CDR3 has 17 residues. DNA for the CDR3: TGTGCCAGCAGTAGCCCCGGACAGGGAAGGAGCAATCAGCCCCAGCATTTT. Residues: CASSSPGQGRSNQPQHF.

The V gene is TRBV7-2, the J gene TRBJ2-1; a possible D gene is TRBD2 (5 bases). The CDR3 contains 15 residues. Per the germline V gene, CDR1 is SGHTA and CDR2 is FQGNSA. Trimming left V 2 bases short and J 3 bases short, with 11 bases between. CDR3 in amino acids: CASSLLSADYNEQFF. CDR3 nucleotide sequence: TGTGCCAGCAGCTTACTCTCAGCGGACTACAATGAGCAGTTCTTC. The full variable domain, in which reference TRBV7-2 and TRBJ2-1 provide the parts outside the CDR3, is GAGVSQSPSNKVTEKGKDVELRCDPISGHTALYWYRQSLGQGLEFLIYFQGNSAPDKSGLPSDRFSAERTGGSVSTLTIQRTQQEDSAVYLCASSLLSADYNEQFFGPGTRLTVL.

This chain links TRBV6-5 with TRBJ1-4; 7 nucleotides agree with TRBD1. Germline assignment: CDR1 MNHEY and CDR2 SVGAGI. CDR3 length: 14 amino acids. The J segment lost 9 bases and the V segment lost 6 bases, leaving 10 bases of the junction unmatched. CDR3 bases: TGTGCCAGCAGGGTCGGGACAGTAAGTCAAAAACTGTTTTTT. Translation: CASRVGTVSQKLFF.

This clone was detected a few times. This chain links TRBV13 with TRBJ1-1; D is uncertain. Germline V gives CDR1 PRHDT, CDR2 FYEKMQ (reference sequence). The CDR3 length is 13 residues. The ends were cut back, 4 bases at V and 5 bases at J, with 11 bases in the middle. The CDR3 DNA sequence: TGTGCCAGCAGCTCCCCCAGGAGGACTGAAGCTTTCTTT. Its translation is CASSSPRRTEAFF.

Here the CDR3 DNA reads TGCGCCAGCAGCTTGCAGGGGGAGGCTAATGAAAAACTGTTTTTT. This encodes CASSLQGEANEKLFF. The gene calls are TRBV5-1 and TRBJ1-4; 7 bases are shared with TRBD1. The CDR3 runs to 15 residues. The germline V gene has CDR1 SGHRS and CDR2 YFSETQ. The V and J ends lost 1 base and 3 bases, in that order; junction bases with no gene match: 3.